Following are 31 T cell receptor beta chains from one sample sequenced in a study of blood T cell repertoires in COVID-19. The method was immunoSEQ multiplex PCR; TCRdb's version includes in-frame clones alone and lacks a portion of them. Here the sample spans some 45,000 clones, around 84% being singletons. The sample was peripheral blood. The receptors were sampled from a man aged 65-85 years with acute or convalescent COVID-19.

The rearrangement joins TRBV6-1 to TRBJ2-5; a weak D match, TRBD1 (6 bases). The CDR3 is 17 residues long. Trimming pared 1 base from V and 4 bases from J, leaving 19 bases between. The germline gives CDR1 MNHNS, CDR2 SASEGT. The CDR3 reads CASSEGGAGVGRETQYF. CDR3 DNA sequence: TGTGCCAGCAGTGAAGGTGGGGCAGGGGTGGGTAGAGAGACCCAGTACTTC.

This chain uses TRBV5-1 with TRBJ2-2; the D is unclear. Germline V gives CDR1 SGHRS, CDR2 YFSETQ. Trimming pared 0 bases from V and 9 bases from J, leaving 6 bases between. The CDR3 covers 12 residues. For the CDR3, the DNA is TGCGCCAGCAGCTTGGCCTATAGGGAGCTGTTTTTT. Translated, it gives CASSLAYRELFF.

V gene TRBV7-9 combines with J gene TRBJ2-6; D ambiguous. With 1 base removed from V and 0 bases from J, the gap between germline ends came to 7 bases. The CDR3 totals 16 residues. The V gene's germline CDR1 is SEHNR and CDR2 FQNEAQ (reference sequence). The CDR3 spells CASSLVLSSGANVLTF. The CDR3 DNA reads as TGTGCCAGCAGCTTAGTTTTATCCTCTGGGGCCAACGTCCTGACTTTC.

The genes are TRBV19 and TRBJ2-1, with 14 bases aligning to TRBD2. This CDR3 has 15 residues. Germline V gives CDR1 LNHDA, CDR2 SQIVND (reference sequence). The V gene end was trimmed by 6 bases and the J gene end by 8 bases; junction bases not matched to a gene: 6. CDR3 sequence (DNA): TGTGCCAGTAGAGTAGGACTAGCGGGAGGTCATGAGCAGTTCTTC. Residues: CASRVGLAGGHEQFF. Full variable domain (missing parts from reference TRBV19 and TRBJ2-1): DGGITQSPKYLFRKEGQNVTLSCEQNLNHDAMYWYRQDPGQGLRLIYYSQIVNDFQKGDIAEGYSVSREKKESFPLTVTSAQKNPTAFYLCASRVGLAGGHEQFFGPGTRLTVL.

The V gene is TRBV2, the J gene TRBJ1-2, with 7 positions matching TRBD1. The ends lost 5 bases at V and 4 bases at J; junction bases unmatched: 7. The CDR3 consists of 14 residues. Looked up from germline, CDR1 is SNHLY and CDR2 is FYNNEI. CDR3 sequence reads: CASSISRTGYGYTF. Here the CDR3 DNA reads TGTGCCAGCAGTATCTCTCGGACAGGCTATGGCTACACCTTC.

V and J are TRBV3-1 (or the pseudogene TRBV3-2) and TRBJ1-5; D gene ambiguous. Trimming took 0 bases from V and 3 from J, leaving 9 bases between them. The CDR3 contains 15 residues. The V gene's germline CDR1 is LGHDT and CDR2 YNNKEL (reference sequence). The CDR3 DNA sequence: TGTGCCAGCAGCCAAGATTCACAGATCAATCAGCCCCAGCATTTT. Translated: CASSQDSQINQPQHF.

The chain carries TRBV19 and TRBJ2-3; D possibly corresponds to TRBD2 (6 bases). Per the germline V gene, CDR1 is LNHDA and CDR2 is SQIVND (reference sequence). The V end was cut by 3 bases, the J end by 1 base, with 14 bases between. The CDR3 is 16 residues long. The DNA of the CDR3 is TGTGCCAGTAGTATTCGGGGGACTTTCCGCACAGATACGCAGTATTTT. It encodes CASSIRGTFRTDTQYF.

The V gene is TRBV25-1, the J gene TRBJ2-1; 9 bases agree with TRBD1. Trimming removed 7 bases from V and 0 bases from J; junction bases left unmatched: 4. CDR3 length equals 15 residues. The germline gives CDR1 MGHDK, CDR2 SYGVNS. The CDR3 sequence: CASKETGGSYNEQFF. The CDR3 coding sequence is TGTGCCAGCAAAGAGACAGGGGGCTCCTACAATGAGCAGTTCTTC.

The CDR3 is CSARPADTQYF. The CDR3 DNA follows: TGCAGTGCAAGACCGGCAGATACGCAGTATTTT. The chain recombines TRBV20-1 with TRBJ2-3; D gene ambiguous. Germline CDR1 reads DFQATT; CDR2 reads SNEGSKA (reference sequence). Trimming took off 6 bases at V and 4 bases at J, with 8 bases between the two ends. The CDR3 runs 11 residues.

The CDR3 bases are TGTGCCAGCAGCTTAGAAAGCGGGGGGGTATCTAATGAGCAGTTCTTC. Translation gives CASSLESGGVSNEQFF. The chain is built from TRBV7-8 and TRBJ2-1; 10 bases align to TRBD2. This CDR3 spans 16 amino acids. CDR1 and CDR2 (germline): SGHVS, FQNEAQ. J was trimmed by 7 bases and V by 1 base; bases with no gene match: 7. Full variable domain (missing parts from reference TRBV7-8 and TRBJ2-1): GAGVSQSPRYKVAKRGQDVALRCDPISGHVSLFWYQQALGQGPEFLTYFQNEAQLDKSGLPSDRFFAERPEGSVSTLKIQRTQQEDSAVYLCASSLESGGVSNEQFFGPGTRLTVL.

This clone came up once. The chain couples TRBV6-2 or TRBV6-3 to TRBJ2-1; 9 nucleotides align to TRBD1. The germline V gene has CDR1 MNHEY and CDR2 SVGEGT. CDR3 length equals 16 residues. V trimming: 2 bases; J trimming: 1 base; junction bases outside the gene matches: 3. The CDR3 DNA sequence: TGTGCCAGCAGTTACGGGGGACAGGGTTCCTACAATGAGCAGTTCTTC. It codes for CASSYGGQGSYNEQFF.

The CDR3 loop is CASSLTGGLGTEAFF. Here the CDR3 DNA reads TGTGCCAGCAGCCTTACAGGGGGTCTGGGGACTGAAGCTTTCTTT. The rearrangement joins TRBV7-2 to TRBJ1-1, with 8 bases matching TRBD1. The CDR3 consists of 15 residues. Trimming at V came to 5 bases and at J to 5 bases, leaving 10 bases not matched to a gene. CDR1 and CDR2 (germline): SGHTA, FQGNSA.

The chain is built from TRBV25-1 and TRBJ1-3; TRBD1 matches 8 bases. CDR3 length equals 14 residues. Germline values: CDR1 MGHDK, CDR2 SYGVNS. V shed 3 bases, J shed 4 bases, and the junction held 2 bases outside the gene matches. The CDR3 DNA reads as TGTGCCAGCAGTGAGTGGACAGGGGGAAACACCATATATTTT. Translation gives CASSEWTGGNTIYF. Combining the CDR3 with reference TRBV25-1 and TRBJ1-3 gives the whole variable domain EADIYQTPRYLVIGTGKKITLECSQTMGHDKMYWYQQDPGMELHLIHYSYGVNSTEKGDLSSESTVSRIRTEHFPLTLESARPSHTSQYLCASSEWTGGNTIYFGEGSWLTVV.

This rearrangement joins TRBV4-3 to TRBJ2-1; 7 nucleotides agree with TRBD1. Germline V CDR1 and CDR2: LGHNA, YSLEER. Trimming removed 2 bases from V and 2 bases from J; junction bases left unmatched: 3. The CDR3 length is 15 residues. CDR3 sequence (DNA): TGCGCCAGCAGCCAATCTAGGGGGCCCTACAATGAGCAGTTCTTC. Amino acids: CASSQSRGPYNEQFF.

The chain uses TRBV7-2 and TRBJ2-7, with D maybe TRBD2 (5 bases). Per the germline V gene, CDR1 is SGHTA and CDR2 is FQGNSA. V was shortened by 1 base and J by 3 bases, with 10 bases between the two germline ends. CDR3 length: 14 amino acids. CDR3 loop: CASSLERGNYEQYF. DNA of the CDR3: TGTGCCAGCAGCTTAGAACGAGGGAACTACGAGCAGTACTTC.

The chain uses TRBV3-1 (or the pseudogene TRBV3-2) and TRBJ2-7; possible D gene TRBD2, 6 bases. Germline V gene data show CDR1 as LGHDT and CDR2 as YNNKEL (reference sequence). The CDR3 length is 12 residues. Trimming stripped 6 bases from V and 4 bases from J, with 10 bases between. This CDR3 reads CASRGGPYEQYF. For the CDR3, the DNA is TGTGCCAGCAGGGGAGGTCCTTACGAGCAGTACTTC.

V usage is TRBV12-3 or TRBV12-4 and J usage is TRBJ1-5; 7 bases map to TRBD1. This CDR3 has 13 residues. V lost 4 bases, J lost 7 bases, and 4 bases stayed unmatched. This chain's CDR3 is CASSSQGMQPQHF. CDR3 DNA sequence: TGTGCCAGCAGTTCACAGGGGATGCAGCCCCAGCATTTT.

This clone showed up just a few times. The J gene is TRBJ1-4, the V gene TRBV28; D is unclear. The germline V gene encodes CDR1 MDHEN and CDR2 SYDVKM. V shed 2 bases and J shed 11 bases, with 6 bases lying between them. This CDR3 has 11 residues. The CDR3 loop is CASSLEQKLFF. Here the CDR3 DNA reads TGTGCCAGCAGTTTAGAACAGAAACTGTTTTTT.

The DNA of the CDR3 is TGCGCCAGCAGCGGGACAGGGGGCGCGTACGAGCAGTACTTC. Translation: CASSGTGGAYEQYF. The chain combines TRBV5-1 with TRBJ2-7; 12 nucleotides align to TRBD1. Germline CDR1 is SGHRS and CDR2 is YFSETQ. CDR3 size: 14 residues. V gave up 4 bases and J gave up 4 bases; unmatched junction bases: 3.

The chain recombines TRBV29-1 with TRBJ2-5; a possible D gene is TRBD1 (5 bases). V lost 0 bases and J 4 bases, leaving 18 bases between the germline ends. The CDR3 totals 16 residues. Germline loops: CDR1 SQVTM, CDR2 ANQGSEA. This chain's CDR3 is CSVEDWRQGPGETQYF. As DNA, the CDR3 is TGCAGCGTTGAAGATTGGCGGCAGGGTCCCGGAGAGACCCAGTACTTC. Using reference TRBV29-1 and TRBJ2-5 for the parts outside the CDR3, the full variable domain is SAVISQKPSRDICQRGTSLTIQCQVDSQVTMMFWYRQQPGQSLTLIATANQGSEATYESGFVIDKFPISRPNLTFSTLTVSNMSPEDSSIYLCSVEDWRQGPGETQYFGPGTRLLVL.

V is TRBV5-1 and J is TRBJ1-1; D gene uncertain. Between the trimmed V and J ends, which lost 1 base and 3 bases, there was a span of 31 bases. CDR3 length equals 21 residues. Germline CDR1 reads SGHRS; CDR2 reads YFSETQ. The DNA for the CDR3 is TGCGCCAGCAGCTTGCGGATCCGCGGGAGTGGCTTTAGGATTTCTGACACTGAAGCTTTCTTT. It translates to CASSLRIRGSGFRISDTEAFF.

V gene TRBV19 combines with J gene TRBJ1-5; perhaps TRBD1 as D (5 bases). Between the trimmed V and J ends, which lost 5 bases and 4 bases, there was a span of 12 bases. The V gene's germline CDR1 is LNHDA and CDR2 SQIVND (reference sequence). CDR3 length equals 14 residues. The CDR3 is CASSDGAGNQPQHF. In DNA, the CDR3 is TGTGCCAGTAGTGATGGGGCAGGGAATCAGCCCCAGCATTTT.

This chain joins TRBV7-2 and TRBJ1-5; 7 nucleotides match TRBD1. V trimming: 5 bases; J trimming: 3 bases; junction bases outside the gene matches: 7. Germline V gene sequence: CDR1 SGHTA, CDR2 FQGNSA. This CDR3 is built from 15 residues. CDR3 sequence: CASSPGGQINQPQHF. The DNA of the CDR3 is TGTGCCAGCAGCCCTGGGGGACAGATCAATCAGCCCCAGCATTTT.

This chain connects TRBV2 to TRBJ2-3; 8 bases match TRBD1. V was pared by 6 bases and J by 0 bases, with 14 bases of the junction left unmatched. Germline loops: CDR1 SNHLY, CDR2 FYNNEI. The CDR3 length is 18 residues. Here the CDR3 DNA reads TGTGCCAGCAGCCTTACAGGGGGTAAAAGAACTAGCACAGATACGCAGTATTTT. Translation: CASSLTGGKRTSTDTQYF. The variable domain in full, with the rest retrieved from reference TRBV2 and TRBJ2-3, is EPEVTQTPSHQVTQMGQEVILRCVPISNHLYFYWYRQILGQKVEFLVSFYNNEISEKSEIFDDQFSVERPDGSNFTLKIRSTKLEDSAMYFCASSLTGGKRTSTDTQYFGPGTRLTVL.

The V call is TRBV19, the J call TRBJ1-6; D not resolved. The CDR3 is made up of 15 amino acids. V was trimmed by 3 bases and J by 4 bases, leaving 10 bases between them. Germline CDR1 reads LNHDA; CDR2 reads SQIVND (reference sequence). CDR3 residues: CASSIDGEYNSPLHF. CDR3 DNA: TGTGCCAGTAGTATTGATGGGGAGTATAATTCACCCCTCCACTTT.

This clone showed up just once. The CDR3 nucleotides read TGTGCCAGCAGCTCTAACACTGAAGCTTTCTTT. This codes for CASSSNTEAFF. This chain links TRBV9 with TRBJ1-1; D remains ambiguous. The germline gives CDR1 SGDLS, CDR2 YYNGEE. The ends were cut back, 4 bases at V and 2 bases at J, with 3 bases in the middle. This CDR3 contains 11 residues.

The chain joins TRBV11-2 to TRBJ1-2; tentative D call: TRBD1 (5 bases). Germline-derived CDR1 and CDR2 are SGHAT and FQNNGV. The CDR3 spans 15 residues. Trimming took off 1 base at V and 7 bases at J, with 16 bases between the two ends. The CDR3 here is CASSLVSAVTGGYTF. CDR3 in DNA: TGTGCCAGCAGCTTAGTATCGGCGGTTACAGGTGGCTACACCTTC.

The V gene is TRBV7-2, the J gene TRBJ2-5; D uncertain. In germline, CDR1 is SGHTA, CDR2 FQGNSA. The CDR3 loop spans 14 amino acids. Trimming removed 2 bases from V and 2 bases from J, with 9 bases in between. CDR3 coding DNA: TGTGCCAGCAGCTTATCTGTATTTCAAGAGACCCAGTACTTC. Translated, it gives CASSLSVFQETQYF. Complete variable domain (other parts from reference TRBV7-2 and TRBJ2-5): GAGVSQSPSNKVTEKGKDVELRCDPISGHTALYWYRQSLGQGLEFLIYFQGNSAPDKSGLPSDRFSAERTGGSVSTLTIQRTQQEDSAVYLCASSLSVFQETQYFGPGTRLLVL.

The genes are TRBV12-5 and TRBJ2-3; 8 bases match TRBD1. CDR3 length: 15 amino acids. Germline V lookup: CDR1 LGHNT, CDR2 FRNRAP. V lost 6 bases, J lost 0 bases, and 5 bases stayed unmatched. The CDR3: CASGLDRGSTDTQYF. The CDR3 DNA is TGTGCTAGTGGATTAGACAGGGGTAGCACAGATACGCAGTATTTT.

This clone has just one count. The chain combines TRBV27 with TRBJ1-4, with 9 bases aligning to TRBD1. Germline CDR1 reads MNHEY; CDR2 reads SMNVEV (reference sequence). The CDR3 runs to 18 residues. V was clipped by 4 bases and J by 5 bases; unmatched bases: 14. CDR3 loop: CASSSFNYPGTGNEKLFF. The CDR3 DNA reads as TGTGCCAGCAGTTCCTTCAATTACCCCGGGACAGGGAATGAAAAACTGTTTTTT.

This clone was seen just once. The V call is TRBV24-1, the J call TRBJ1-4, with 8 bases identical to TRBD1. V dropped 3 bases and J dropped 7; count of bases not matched to a gene: 12. CDR1 and CDR2 (germline): KGHDR, SFDVKD. The CDR3 is 17 amino acids. CDR3: CATSDLLLTGDVEKLFF. The CDR3 nucleotides are TGTGCCACCAGTGATCTACTCTTGACAGGGGATGTTGAAAAACTGTTTTTT.